These 24 T cell receptor beta chains were all obtained from the same sample, sequenced in a study of control samples from healthy donors and cancer patients. Some clones are missing from TCRdb's copy, which holds only in-frame ones; the method was immunoSEQ multiplex PCR. This table holds more than 12,000 clones, around 77% found once. The sequenced sample consisted of formalin-fixed, paraffin-embedded tissue. Source of these receptors: a female donor with lung cancer.

This clone appeared a single time. J is TRBJ2-7 and V is TRBV6-5, with TRBD2 identical over 9 bases. Germline V gene sequence: CDR1 MNHEY, CDR2 SVGAGI. CDR3 size: 15 residues. J was trimmed by 1 base and V by 2 bases; bases with no gene match: 3. The CDR3, as DNA: TGTGCCAGCAGTTACGCCCTAGCGGGATCCTACGAGCAGTACTTC. Protein product: CASSYALAGSYEQYF.

This clone was counted once. A junction boundary mismatches the germline segment, possibly from a read error. The genes are TRBV11-3 and TRBJ2-6; D perhaps matches TRBD1 (6 bases). Germline V gene data show CDR1 as SGHNT and CDR2 as YENEEA. The length of the CDR3 is 15 residues. The CDR3: CASSSRDIGTNVLTF. Written as DNA, the CDR3 is TGTGCCAGCAGCAGCAGGGACATTGGGACCAACGTCCTGACTTTC.

The chain has TRBV28 and TRBJ1-1; maybe TRBD1 (5 bases). CDR3 size: 13 residues. Germline V CDR1 and CDR2: MDHEN, SYDVKM. V was shortened by 5 bases and J by 4 bases, with 11 bases between the two germline ends. CDR3 region: CASSTGTRTEAFF. The DNA for the CDR3 is TGTGCCAGCAGTACCGGGACGCGCACTGAAGCTTTCTTT.

The V and J genes are TRBV27 and TRBJ1-4; D is ambiguous. V lost 3 bases to trimming and J lost 7 bases, with 9 bases between them. Per germline, CDR1 MNHEY and CDR2 SMNVEV (reference sequence). The CDR3 consists of 13 residues. CDR3 region: CASSFAALEKLFF. CDR3 sequence (DNA): TGTGCCAGCAGTTTTGCCGCTCTTGAAAAACTGTTTTTT.

There are a few counts of this clone. The chain links TRBV4-3 to TRBJ2-3; D not certain. V was cut by 3 bases and J by 4 bases, with 8 bases left in between. This CDR3 region has 13 residues. Germline CDR1 LGHNA, CDR2 YSLEER. The CDR3 DNA follows: TGCGCCAGCAGCCAGCAGCGCCCAGATACGCAGTATTTT. Its translation is CASSQQRPDTQYF.

In its sample, this clone was seen a few times. This chain connects TRBV30 to TRBJ2-3; TRBD2 aligns across 9 bases. Germline CDR1 and CDR2: GTSNPN and SVGIG (reference sequence). V trimming: 2 bases; J trimming: 2 bases; junction bases outside the gene matches: 8. The length of the CDR3 is 16 residues. The CDR3 sequence: CAWSKASGTYTDTQYF. The CDR3 DNA is TGTGCCTGGAGTAAGGCTAGCGGGACTTACACAGATACGCAGTATTTT.

The chain couples TRBV9 to TRBJ2-5, with D perhaps TRBD2 (6 bases). Germline V gives CDR1 SGDLS, CDR2 YYNGEE. The V end lost 2 bases, the J end lost 5 bases, and 10 bases lay between the germline ends. The length of the CDR3 is 13 residues. This CDR3 reads CASSVRGGETQYF. Written as DNA, the CDR3 is TGTGCCAGCAGCGTCCGAGGAGGGGAGACCCAGTACTTC. The whole variable domain, filled in from reference TRBV9 and TRBJ2-5, reads DSGVTQTPKHLITATGQRVTLRCSPRSGDLSVYWYQQSLDQGLQFLIQYYNGEERAKGNILERFSAQQFPDLHSELNLSSLELGDSALYFCASSVRGGETQYFGPGTRLLVL.

The CDR3 protein is CASSLADRGSEAFF. DNA of the CDR3: TGTGCCAGCAGCTTAGCCGACAGGGGGTCTGAAGCTTTCTTT. V usage is TRBV7-6 and J usage is TRBJ1-1, with 9 bases aligning to TRBD1. V lost 0 bases to trimming and J lost 6 bases; unmatched junction nucleotides: 2. Germline assignment: CDR1 SGHVS and CDR2 FNYEAQ. This CDR3 contains 14 residues.

This clone was seen a few times. CDR3 loop: CASSYPGQGWHIQYF. CDR3 sequence (DNA): TGTGCCAGCAGTTACCCCGGACAGGGGTGGCACATTCAGTACTTC. The V call is TRBV6-2 or TRBV6-3, the J call TRBJ2-4; 9 bases align to TRBD1. Germline CDR1 reads MNHEY; CDR2 reads SVGEGT. The CDR3 spans 15 residues. Trimming at V came to 2 bases and at J to 8 bases, leaving 7 bases not matched to a gene.

This clone showed up just a few times. Distinct nucleotide sequences in the sample also encode this CDR3. The chain uses TRBV19 and TRBJ1-2; 7 nucleotides align to TRBD1. J lost 2 bases, V lost 2 bases, and 5 bases had no gene match. CDR1 LNHDA and CDR2 SQIVND come from the germline V gene (reference sequence). This CDR3 comprises 15 residues. The CDR3, as DNA: TGTGCCAGTAGTATAACCTGGGACAGCAACTATGGCTACACCTTC. Translation: CASSITWDSNYGYTF.

The chain combines TRBV11-2 with TRBJ2-7; D gene uncertain. Trimming left V 7 bases short and J 5 bases short, with 9 bases between. This CDR3 comprises 11 residues. Germline CDR1 is SGHAT and CDR2 is FQNNGV. Here the CDR3 DNA reads TGTGCCAGCAACCAAGGGCACGAGCAGTACTTC. Amino acids: CASNQGHEQYF.

The sample holds a few counts of this clone. The chain employs TRBV19 and TRBJ2-7, with no clear D. The CDR3 is 12 residues long. The V gene's germline CDR1 is LNHDA and CDR2 SQIVND (reference sequence). Trimming removed 7 bases from V and 6 bases from J, with 13 bases in between. CDR3 sequence: CASMDPGGEQYF. The CDR3 DNA sequence: TGTGCCAGTATGGACCCCGGCGGCGAGCAGTACTTC.

In its sample, this clone was seen once. The chain uses TRBV12-3 or TRBV12-4 and TRBJ2-1; no clear D gene. The CDR3 contains 11 residues. V dropped 6 bases and J dropped 5 bases, with 5 bases sitting between them. CDR3 region: CASSRNNEQFF. CDR3 coding DNA: TGTGCCAGCAGCCGTAACAATGAGCAGTTCTTC.

The CDR3 DNA reads as TGTGCCAGCAGCGCAACAGGGTTCGAGCAGTACTTC. Translating gives CASSATGFEQYF. The V and J genes are TRBV5-4 and TRBJ2-7; D perhaps matches TRBD1 (6 bases). The CDR3 contains 12 residues. Germline CDR1 and CDR2: SGHNT and YYREEE (reference sequence). The V end was cut by 4 bases, the J end by 6 bases, with 11 bases between. The complete variable domain, with remaining parts taken from reference TRBV5-4 and TRBJ2-7, reads ETGVTQSPTHLIKTRGQQVTLRCSSQSGHNTVSWYQQALGQGPQFIFQYYREEENGRGNFPPRFSGLQFPNYSSELNVNALELDDSALYLCASSATGFEQYFGPGTRLTVT.

A single count supports this clone. The chain has TRBV15 and TRBJ2-1; 11 bases line up with TRBD2. The J segment lost 6 bases and the V segment lost 7 bases, leaving 5 bases of the junction unmatched. Germline-derived CDR1 and CDR2 are LNHNV and YYDKDF (reference sequence). This CDR3 is 14 amino acids long. The DNA for the CDR3 is TGTGCCACCAAACCGGGACTAGCGGCCAATGAGCAGTTCTTC. It yields the protein CATKPGLAANEQFF.

V is TRBV29-1 and J is TRBJ2-2; D possibly matches TRBD1 or TRBD2 (5 bases each). V was pared by 7 bases and J by 3 bases, with 15 bases between. Per germline, CDR1 SQVTM and CDR2 ANQGSEA. The CDR3 is 14 amino acids. CDR3 coding DNA: TGCAGCGGGGGGAACAGGCTTGACACCGGGGAGCTGTTTTTT. Protein product: CSGGNRLDTGELFF.

The rearrangement uses TRBV6-5 and TRBJ2-2, with TRBD2 matching 10 bases. The V gene end was trimmed by 7 bases and the J gene end by 7 bases; junction bases not matched to a gene: 9. CDR1 and CDR2 (germline): MNHEY, SVGAGI. The CDR3 extends over 15 amino acids. CDR3 residues: CASNAGLASDGELFF. CDR3 DNA: TGTGCCAGCAACGCGGGACTAGCGTCCGACGGGGAGCTGTTTTTT.

The CDR3 sequence: CASSFSYGYTF. The CDR3 DNA follows: TGTGCCAGCAGCTTTTCCTATGGCTACACCTTC. J is TRBJ1-2 and V is TRBV2; unclear D gene. Germline CDR1 is SNHLY and CDR2 is FYNNEI. CDR3 size: 11 residues. V lost 6 bases to trimming and J lost 4 bases, with 6 bases between them.

V usage is TRBV4-2 and J usage is TRBJ2-2; 8 bases fit TRBD2. The CDR3 length is 15 residues. The V and J ends lost 0 bases and 5 bases, in that order; junction bases with no gene match: 2. CDR1 and CDR2 from the germline V gene are LGHNA and YNFKEQ. The CDR3 DNA sequence: TGTGCCAGCAGCCAAGATTCTAGCGGGACCGGGGAGCTGTTTTTT. As protein: CASSQDSSGTGELFF.

The chain combines TRBV7-9 with TRBJ2-7; D possibly matches TRBD1 or TRBD2 (5 bases each). CDR3 length: 11 amino acids. Germline V gene lookup returns CDR1 SEHNR and CDR2 FQNEAQ (reference sequence). CDR3 bases: TGTGCGGTTGGGGGTGAATACGAGCAGTACTTC. This codes for CAVGGEYEQYF.

Only a few counts were recorded for this clone. The chain couples TRBV30 to TRBJ2-3; 14 nucleotides align to TRBD2. J gave up 7 bases and V 3 bases, and 6 bases lay outside the gene matches. The CDR3 runs 15 residues. Germline V gene lookup returns CDR1 GTSNPN and CDR2 SVGIG (reference sequence). The CDR3: CAWSPGLAGGNTQYF. CDR3 nucleotide sequence: TGTGCCTGGAGCCCCGGACTAGCGGGGGGCAATACGCAGTATTTT. Combining the CDR3 with reference TRBV30 and TRBJ2-3 gives the whole variable domain SQTIHQWPATLVQPVGSPLSLECTVEGTSNPNLYWYRQAAGRGLQLLFYSVGIGQISSEVPQNLSASRPQDRQFILSSKKLLLSDSGFYLCAWSPGLAGGNTQYFGPGTRLTVL.

The chain links TRBV9 to TRBJ2-1; 7 bases fit TRBD2. V dropped 3 bases and J dropped 0; count of bases not matched to a gene: 3. The CDR3 is 15 residues long. Germline loops: CDR1 SGDLS, CDR2 YYNGEE. The CDR3 DNA follows: TGTGCCAGCAGCGCGGGGGGTAGCTCCTACAATGAGCAGTTCTTC. Its translation: CASSAGGSSYNEQFF.

The J gene is TRBJ1-2, the V gene TRBV19; maybe TRBD1 (6 bases). This CDR3 has 15 residues. Germline lookup yields CDR1 LNHDA and CDR2 SQIVND (reference sequence). V gave up 4 bases and J gave up 0 bases, with 12 bases separating them. CDR3 loop: CASSTRTVANYGYTF. DNA for the CDR3: TGTGCCAGTAGTACGAGGACAGTAGCTAACTATGGCTACACCTTC.

V and J are TRBV28 and TRBJ1-3; TRBD1 might be the D (6 bases). The CDR3 is 17 amino acids. V lost 4 bases and J 5 bases, leaving 21 bases between the germline ends. Germline CDR1 MDHEN, CDR2 SYDVKM. CDR3 amino acids: CASSWKGGARGRNTIYF. In nucleotides, the CDR3 is TGTGCCAGCAGTTGGAAGGGGGGGGCGCGGGGAAGAAACACCATATATTTT.